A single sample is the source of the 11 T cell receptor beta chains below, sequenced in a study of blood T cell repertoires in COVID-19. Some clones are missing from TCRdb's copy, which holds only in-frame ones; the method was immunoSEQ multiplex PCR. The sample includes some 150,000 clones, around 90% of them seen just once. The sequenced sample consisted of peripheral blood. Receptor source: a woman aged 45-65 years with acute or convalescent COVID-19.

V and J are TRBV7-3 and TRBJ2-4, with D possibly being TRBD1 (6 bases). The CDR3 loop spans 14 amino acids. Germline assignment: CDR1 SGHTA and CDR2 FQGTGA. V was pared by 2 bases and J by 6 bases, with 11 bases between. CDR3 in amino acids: CASSLGQGTNIQYF. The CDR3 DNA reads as TGTGCCAGCAGCTTAGGGCAGGGGACAAACATTCAGTACTTC.

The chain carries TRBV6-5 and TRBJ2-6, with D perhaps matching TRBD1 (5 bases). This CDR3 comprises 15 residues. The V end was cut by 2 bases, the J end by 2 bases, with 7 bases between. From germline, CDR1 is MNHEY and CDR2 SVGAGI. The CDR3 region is CASSYPGTGANVLTF. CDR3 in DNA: TGTGCCAGCAGTTACCCAGGGACTGGGGCCAACGTCCTGACTTTC.

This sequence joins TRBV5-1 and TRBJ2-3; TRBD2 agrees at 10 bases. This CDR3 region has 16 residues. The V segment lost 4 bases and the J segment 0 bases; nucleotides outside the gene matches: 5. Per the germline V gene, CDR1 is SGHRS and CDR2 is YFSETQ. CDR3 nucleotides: TGCGCCAGCAGCAGACTAGCGGGTTCTAGCACAGATACGCAGTATTTT. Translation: CASSRLAGSSTDTQYF.

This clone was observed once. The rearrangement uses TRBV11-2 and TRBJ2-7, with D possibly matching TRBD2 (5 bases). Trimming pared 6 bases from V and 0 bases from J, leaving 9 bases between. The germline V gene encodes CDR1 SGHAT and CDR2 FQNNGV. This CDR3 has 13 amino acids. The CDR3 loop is CASSFTSSYEQYF. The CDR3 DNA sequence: TGTGCCAGCAGTTTTACTAGCTCCTACGAGCAGTACTTC.

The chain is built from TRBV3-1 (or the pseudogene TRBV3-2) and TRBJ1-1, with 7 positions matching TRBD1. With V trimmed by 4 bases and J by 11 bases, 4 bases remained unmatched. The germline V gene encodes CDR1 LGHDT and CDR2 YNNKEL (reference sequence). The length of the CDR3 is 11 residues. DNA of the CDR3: TGTGCCAGCAGCCGACAGGGAGAGGCTTTCTTT. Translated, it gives CASSRQGEAFF.

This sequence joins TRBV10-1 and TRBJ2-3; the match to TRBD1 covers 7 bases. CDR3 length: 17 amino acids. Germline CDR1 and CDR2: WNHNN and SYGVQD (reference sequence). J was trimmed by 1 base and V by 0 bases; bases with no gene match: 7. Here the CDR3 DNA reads TGCGCCAGCAGTGAGTCAGGGACAGCTCCGGGCACAGATACGCAGTATTTT. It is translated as CASSESGTAPGTDTQYF.

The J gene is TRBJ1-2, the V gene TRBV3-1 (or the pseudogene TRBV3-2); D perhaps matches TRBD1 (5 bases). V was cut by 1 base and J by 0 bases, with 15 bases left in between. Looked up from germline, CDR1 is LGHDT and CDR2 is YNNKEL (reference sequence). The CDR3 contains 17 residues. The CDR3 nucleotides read TGTGCCAGCAGCCAAGTCGCAGGGAGGTTATCTAACTATGGCTACACCTTC. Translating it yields CASSQVAGRLSNYGYTF.

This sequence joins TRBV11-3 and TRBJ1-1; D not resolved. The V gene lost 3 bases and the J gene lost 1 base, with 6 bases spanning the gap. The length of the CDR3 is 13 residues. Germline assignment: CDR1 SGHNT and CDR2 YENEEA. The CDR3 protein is CASSFLQNTEAFF. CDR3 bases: TGTGCCAGCAGCTTTTTACAGAACACTGAAGCTTTCTTT.

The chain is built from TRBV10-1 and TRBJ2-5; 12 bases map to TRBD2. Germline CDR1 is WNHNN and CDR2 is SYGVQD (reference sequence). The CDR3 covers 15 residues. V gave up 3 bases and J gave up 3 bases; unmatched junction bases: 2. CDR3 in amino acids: CASSERTSGKETQYF. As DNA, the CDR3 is TGCGCCAGCAGTGAAAGGACTAGCGGGAAAGAGACCCAGTACTTC.

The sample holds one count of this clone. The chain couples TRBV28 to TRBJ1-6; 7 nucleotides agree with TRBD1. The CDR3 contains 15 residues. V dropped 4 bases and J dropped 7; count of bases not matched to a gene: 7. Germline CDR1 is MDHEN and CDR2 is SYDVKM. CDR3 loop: CASSSTGPRNSPLHF. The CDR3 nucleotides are TGTGCCAGCAGTTCGACAGGGCCAAGGAATTCACCCCTCCACTTT.

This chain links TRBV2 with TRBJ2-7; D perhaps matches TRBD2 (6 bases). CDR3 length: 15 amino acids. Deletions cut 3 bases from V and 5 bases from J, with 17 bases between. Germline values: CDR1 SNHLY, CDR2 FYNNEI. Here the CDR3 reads CASSDPGGMAHEQYF. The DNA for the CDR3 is TGTGCCAGCAGTGACCCCGGGGGAATGGCCCACGAGCAGTACTTC.